Presented here are 26 T cell receptor beta chains from one specimen sequenced in a study of technical replicates of blood from several donors (TCRdb year 2017). Library construction relied on the immunoSEQ multiplex PCR assay. Imported from immuneACCESS, the table was reduced by TCRdb to in-frame sequences with V and J called. These copies leave out some clones; in studies compared against another copy, an unresolved V gene accounts for under half, and the cause of the remainder is not known. The sample table holds 55,000 to 80,000 clones, of which roughly 90% were seen once. The ten largest clonotypes hold around 0.42% of the sample. The material sequenced was T cells isolated from PBMCs. These receptors were obtained from a human donor in good health.

The rearrangement uses TRBV2 and TRBJ2-5; 15 nucleotides line up with TRBD2. Germline lookup yields CDR1 SNHLY and CDR2 FYNNEI. The CDR3 runs 15 residues. V lost 7 bases, J lost 14 bases, and 14 bases stayed unmatched. CDR3 amino acids: CASNPGLAGGTGIYF. For the CDR3, the DNA is TGTGCCAGCAACCCGGGACTAGCGGGAGGCACCGGCATATACTTC.

The genes are TRBV19 and TRBJ2-3, with TRBD1 identical over 8 bases. V shed 2 bases, J shed 6 bases, and the junction held 4 bases outside the gene matches. The germline CDR1 and CDR2 sequences are LNHDA and SQIVND (reference sequence). There are 14 residues in the CDR3. The CDR3 bases are TGTGCCAGTAGTATACAGGGGGCAGGGGATACGCAGTATTTT. Its protein product is CASSIQGAGDTQYF.

The gene calls are TRBV19 and TRBJ1-2; 8 bases fit TRBD1. Trimming removed 7 bases from V and 7 bases from J; junction bases left unmatched: 5. Germline CDR1 LNHDA, CDR2 SQIVND (reference sequence). CDR3 size: 12 residues. CDR3 coding DNA: TGTGCCAGTACTTACCAGGGGGCTGGCTACACCTTC. Translation gives CASTYQGAGYTF.

The rearrangement joins TRBV6-5 to TRBJ2-1, with D uncertain. The CDR3 covers 13 residues. CDR1 and CDR2 (germline): MNHEY, SVGAGI. V lost 5 bases and J 2 bases, leaving 7 bases between the germline ends. As DNA, the CDR3 is TGTGCCAGCAGTGAGATTCCCTACAATGAGCAGTTCTTC. Translation gives CASSEIPYNEQFF.

The V and J genes are TRBV4-1 and TRBJ1-1; 7 bases are shared with TRBD1. This CDR3 is built from 15 residues. Germline CDR1 reads MGHRA; CDR2 reads YSYEKL. Trimming took 3 bases from V and 0 from J; bases not matched to a gene: 4. CDR3 region: CASSHPGQLNTEAFF. The CDR3 DNA reads TGCGCCAGCAGCCACCCGGGACAGCTGAACACTGAAGCTTTCTTT.

This chain links TRBV4-1 with TRBJ2-7; 7 bases agree with TRBD1. The V gene end was trimmed by 0 bases and the J gene end by 7 bases; junction bases not matched to a gene: 9. There are 15 residues in the CDR3. Germline V gives CDR1 MGHRA, CDR2 YSYEKL. The CDR3, as DNA: TGCGCCAGCAGCCAAGATCTCAGGGGGAAAGGGGAGCAGTACTTC. As protein: CASSQDLRGKGEQYF.

J is TRBJ1-2 and V is TRBV6-1; D may be TRBD1 (5 bases). Trimming cost V 4 bases and J 5 bases, with 14 bases left between them. CDR1 is MNHNS, CDR2 SASEGT, per germline. The CDR3 length is 14 residues. The CDR3 nucleotides are TGTGCCAGCAGTGCCCGGGACTTCGGGTATGGCTACACCTTC. This encodes CASSARDFGYGYTF.

The chain recombines TRBV30 with TRBJ2-7; D not resolved. The V end lost 1 base, the J end lost 3 bases, and 4 bases lay between the germline ends. The CDR3 consists of 11 residues. Looked up from germline, CDR1 is GTSNPN and CDR2 is SVGIG (reference sequence). CDR3 in DNA: TGTGCCTGGAGTGATAGCTACGAGCAGTACTTC. Its translation: CAWSDSYEQYF.

The chain has TRBV27 and TRBJ2-2; 9 positions match TRBD1. V was pared by 2 bases and J by 3 bases, with 1 base of the junction left unmatched. The CDR3 has 15 residues. Germline values: CDR1 MNHEY, CDR2 SMNVEV (reference sequence). CDR3 region: CASSLRQGDTGELFF. The CDR3 DNA sequence: TGTGCCAGCAGTTTACGACAGGGGGACACCGGGGAGCTGTTTTTT.

The chain recombines TRBV30 with TRBJ1-4, with 11 bases that match TRBD1. The V and J ends lost 5 bases and 0 bases, in that order; junction bases with no gene match: 5. CDR1 is GTSNPN, CDR2 SVGIG, per germline (reference sequence). The CDR3 runs 16 residues. CDR3 nucleotides: TGTGCCTGGCTTATGGACAGGGGGCCAACTAATGAAAAACTGTTTTTT. Translation: CAWLMDRGPTNEKLFF.

V usage is TRBV5-4 and J usage is TRBJ2-7, with 7 positions matching TRBD2. Germline V gene lookup returns CDR1 SGHNT and CDR2 YYREEE (reference sequence). With V trimmed by 2 bases and J by 7 bases, 12 bases remained unmatched. The CDR3 consists of 15 residues. The CDR3: CASSFTGRTGGEQYF. CDR3 nucleotides: TGTGCCAGCAGCTTCACCGGGAGGACGGGGGGAGAGCAGTACTTC. Together with reference TRBV5-4 and TRBJ2-7, the CDR3 gives the full variable domain: ETGVTQSPTHLIKTRGQQVTLRCSSQSGHNTVSWYQQALGQGPQFIFQYYREEENGRGNFPPRFSGLQFPNYSSELNVNALELDDSALYLCASSFTGRTGGEQYFGPGTRLTVT.

This chain connects TRBV19 to TRBJ2-7; 8 bases are a match to TRBD1. CDR1 is LNHDA, CDR2 SQIVND, per germline (reference sequence). The V segment lost 6 bases and the J segment 3 bases; nucleotides outside the gene matches: 10. This CDR3 region has 15 residues. The CDR3 here is CASRPGQGSGYEQYF. The CDR3 region has the DNA TGTGCCAGTAGACCCGGACAGGGATCAGGCTACGAGCAGTACTTC.

J is TRBJ2-7 and V is TRBV5-1; 13 nucleotides align to TRBD2. The CDR3 has 16 residues. Trimming at V came to 4 bases and at J to 0 bases, leaving 4 bases not matched to a gene. The germline V gene encodes CDR1 SGHRS and CDR2 YFSETQ. The CDR3 sequence is CASSPGLAGISYEQYF. DNA for the CDR3: TGCGCCAGCAGCCCGGGACTAGCGGGAATCTCCTACGAGCAGTACTTC. Looking up the rest from reference TRBV5-1 and TRBJ2-7 gives the full variable domain: KAGVTQTPRYLIKTRGQQVTLSCSPISGHRSVSWYQQTPGQGLQFLFEYFSETQRNKGNFPGRFSGRQFSNSRSEMNVSTLELGDSALYLCASSPGLAGISYEQYFGPGTRLTVT.

This clone was seen a single time. The J gene is TRBJ1-5, the V gene TRBV6-1; the match to TRBD1 covers 7 bases. CDR1 and CDR2 from the germline V gene are MNHNS and SASEGT. This CDR3 region has 15 residues. J was trimmed by 3 bases and V by 3 bases; bases with no gene match: 5. CDR3 sequence: CASSDVDRLNQPQHF. Here the CDR3 DNA reads TGTGCCAGCAGTGACGTGGACAGGCTCAATCAGCCCCAGCATTTT.

This clone has only a few counts. The chain joins TRBV6-1 to TRBJ1-1; no clear D gene. Germline V gene sequence: CDR1 MNHNS, CDR2 SASEGT. The CDR3 spans 13 residues. Trimming pared 2 bases from V and 1 base from J, leaving 5 bases between. The CDR3 reads CASSESGNTEAFF. The DNA of the CDR3 is TGTGCCAGCAGTGAATCCGGGAACACTGAAGCTTTCTTT.

The chain uses TRBV28 and TRBJ1-5; 7 nucleotides align to TRBD1. Germline lookup yields CDR1 MDHEN and CDR2 SYDVKM. Trimming cost V 3 bases and J 3 bases; bases outside gene matches: 5. The CDR3 covers 15 residues. This chain's CDR3 is CASSLWTGPNQPQHF. The CDR3 DNA sequence: TGTGCCAGCAGTTTGTGGACAGGACCCAATCAGCCCCAGCATTTT.

V and J are TRBV2 and TRBJ2-7, with 13 bases that match TRBD2. This CDR3 has 14 residues. Germline V CDR1 and CDR2: SNHLY, FYNNEI. Trimming at V came to 6 bases and at J to 2 bases, leaving 1 base not matched to a gene. CDR3 amino acids: CASSGTSGAYEQYF. The CDR3 region has the DNA TGTGCCAGCAGCGGGACTAGCGGGGCCTACGAGCAGTACTTC.

This rearrangement joins TRBV27 to TRBJ1-1; tentatively, D is TRBD1 (6 bases). This CDR3 is 14 amino acids long. V lost 5 bases and J 5 bases, leaving 15 bases between the germline ends. Germline CDR1 and CDR2: MNHEY and SMNVEV (reference sequence). The CDR3 DNA reads as TGTGCCAGCAGTCTACGGACAGACGCGACTGAAGCTTTCTTT. Translating it yields CASSLRTDATEAFF.

The chain links TRBV9 to TRBJ1-1; D remains ambiguous. CDR3 length: 11 amino acids. V was shortened by 4 bases and J by 8 bases, with 9 bases between the two germline ends. The germline CDR1 and CDR2 sequences are SGDLS and YYNGEE. CDR3 loop: CASSSGREAFF. CDR3 bases: TGTGCCAGCAGCTCTGGCAGGGAAGCTTTCTTT.

The chain carries TRBV10-3 and TRBJ2-1, with D tentatively TRBD1 (6 bases). Germline values: CDR1 ENHRY, CDR2 SYGVKD. This CDR3 is 15 amino acids long. Deletions cut 3 bases from V and 7 bases from J, with 16 bases between. The CDR3 coding sequence is TGTGCCATCAGTGAACGTACAGGGATAAAGAATGAGCAGTTCTTC. Its translation is CAISERTGIKNEQFF.

The V gene is TRBV7-2, the J gene TRBJ2-4; 9 bases align to TRBD2. After removal of 1 base from V and 0 bases from J, the junction contained 4 bases not matched to a gene. CDR1 and CDR2 from the germline V gene are SGHTA and FQGNSA. There are 17 residues in the CDR3. CDR3 protein: CASSLGGLALAKNIQYF. The CDR3, as DNA: TGTGCCAGCAGCTTAGGGGGACTAGCCCTAGCCAAAAACATTCAGTACTTC.

The rearrangement links TRBV2 to TRBJ1-1; 7 bases line up with TRBD1. With 7 bases clipped from V and 4 bases from J, the junction kept 9 bases outside the gene matches. The CDR3 spans 14 residues. The germline V gene encodes CDR1 SNHLY and CDR2 FYNNEI. The CDR3 DNA sequence: TGTGCCAGCACCCAGACAGGGTGGGCCACTGAAGCTTTCTTT. Translating gives CASTQTGWATEAFF.

The chain carries TRBV27 and TRBJ2-1; TRBD2 agrees at 9 bases. The CDR3 consists of 15 residues. J lost 2 bases, V lost 6 bases, and 5 bases had no gene match. Germline-derived CDR1 and CDR2 are MNHEY and SMNVEV (reference sequence). CDR3 DNA: TGTGCCAGCAGCGAGCGGGAGGTCCCCTACAATGAGCAGTTCTTC. Translated, it gives CASSEREVPYNEQFF.

The chain links TRBV7-6 to TRBJ2-5; 8 positions match TRBD2. This CDR3 comprises 15 residues. V lost 5 bases, J lost 9 bases, and 14 bases stayed unmatched. The germline V gene has CDR1 SGHVS and CDR2 FNYEAQ. CDR3 amino acids: CASSPSSSGSSPQYF. The CDR3, as DNA: TGTGCCAGCAGCCCGAGCTCCAGCGGGAGTAGCCCCCAGTACTTC.

The chain has TRBV4-2 and TRBJ2-7, with D possibly TRBD2 on 7 matching bases. With 4 bases removed from V and 3 bases from J, the gap between germline ends came to 13 bases. This CDR3 is built from 14 residues. Germline CDR1 and CDR2: LGHNA and YNFKEQ. CDR3 in amino acids: CASSRGGASYEQYF. The CDR3 bases are TGTGCCAGCAGCCGGGGGGGGGCCAGCTACGAGCAGTACTTC.

This sequence joins TRBV10-3 and TRBJ1-2, with 12 positions matching TRBD1. The CDR3 consists of 15 residues. Per germline, CDR1 ENHRY and CDR2 SYGVKD. V dropped 8 bases and J dropped 7; count of bases not matched to a gene: 11. Here the CDR3 reads CAIGAGTGGLSGYTF. DNA of the CDR3: TGTGCCATCGGCGCCGGGACAGGGGGCTTGAGTGGCTACACCTTC.